This TCR beta chain was profiled in a study of radiotherapy plus CTLA-4 blockade in lung cancer. General study findings and limits: Early shifts in blood T cell clones, with interferon-beta, reportedly predicted response best.

Trimming left V 1 base short and J 4 bases short, with 8 bases between. The CDR3 has 13 residues. The protocol was immunoSEQ multiplex PCR, while the TCRdb copy is restricted to in-frame clones and leaves out a portion. Of under 45,000 clones listed, approximately 75% are singletons. Patients with chemo-refractory metastatic non-small-cell lung cancer received focal radiation plus CTLA-4 blockade with ipilimumab. In regard to this clone: The antigen is unknown.

The sequence derives from a human donor with non-small cell lung cancer that progressed on radiotherapy plus ipilimumab. The chain recombines TRBV5-3 with TRBJ1-1; D is possibly TRBD1 (6 bases). TRBV5-3 is flagged as an ORF with uncertain function. Sequences were derived from peripheral blood, sampled from a patient treated with radiotherapy plus ipilimumab. CDR3 coding DNA: TGTGCCAGAAGCTTGAACAGGGTCACTGAAGCTTTCTTT. Translation gives CARSLNRVTEAFF.